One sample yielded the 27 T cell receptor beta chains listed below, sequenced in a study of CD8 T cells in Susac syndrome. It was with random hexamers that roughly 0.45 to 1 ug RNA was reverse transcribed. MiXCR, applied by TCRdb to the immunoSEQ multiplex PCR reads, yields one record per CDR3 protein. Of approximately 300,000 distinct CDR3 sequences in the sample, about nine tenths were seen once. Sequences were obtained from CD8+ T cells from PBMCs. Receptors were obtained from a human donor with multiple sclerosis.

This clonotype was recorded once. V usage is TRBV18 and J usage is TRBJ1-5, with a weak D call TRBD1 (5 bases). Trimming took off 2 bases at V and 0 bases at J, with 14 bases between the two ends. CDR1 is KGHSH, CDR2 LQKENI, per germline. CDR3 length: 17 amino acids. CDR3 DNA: TGTGCCAGCTCACCAGGAGGGGTCTGGTATAGCAATCAGCCCCAGCATTTT. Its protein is CASSPGGVWYSNQPQHF. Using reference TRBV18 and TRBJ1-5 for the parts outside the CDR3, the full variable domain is NAGVMQNPRHLVRRRGQEARLRCSPMKGHSHVYWYRQLPEEGLKFMVYLQKENIIDESGMPKERFSAEFPKEGPSILRIQQVVRGDSAAYFCASSPGGVWYSNQPQHFGDGTRLSIL.

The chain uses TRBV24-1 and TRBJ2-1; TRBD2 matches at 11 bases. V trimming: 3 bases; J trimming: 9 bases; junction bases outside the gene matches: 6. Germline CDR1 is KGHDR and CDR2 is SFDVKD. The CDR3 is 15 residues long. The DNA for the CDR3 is TGTGCCACCAGTGATGCGTTAGCGGGAGGGGGTGAGCAGTTCTTC. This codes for CATSDALAGGGEQFF.

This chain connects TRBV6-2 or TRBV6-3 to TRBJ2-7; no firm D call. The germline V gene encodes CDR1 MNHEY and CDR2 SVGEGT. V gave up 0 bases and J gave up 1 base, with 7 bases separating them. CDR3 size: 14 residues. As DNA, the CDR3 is TGTGCCAGCAGTTACTCGAGACGGTCCTACGAGCAGTACTTC. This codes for CASSYSRRSYEQYF.

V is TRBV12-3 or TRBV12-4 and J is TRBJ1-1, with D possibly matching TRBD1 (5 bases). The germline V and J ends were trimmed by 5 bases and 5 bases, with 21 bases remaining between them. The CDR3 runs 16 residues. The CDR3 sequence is CASSQILGGGRTEAFF. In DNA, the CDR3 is TGTGCCAGCAGTCAGATCCTTGGGGGAGGCAGGACTGAAGCTTTCTTT.

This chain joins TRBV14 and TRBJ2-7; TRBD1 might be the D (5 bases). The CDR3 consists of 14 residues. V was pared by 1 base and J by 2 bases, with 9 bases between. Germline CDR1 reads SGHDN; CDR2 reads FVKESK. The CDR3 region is CASSQVSGTYEQYF. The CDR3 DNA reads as TGTGCCAGCAGCCAAGTCTCAGGGACCTACGAGCAGTACTTC.

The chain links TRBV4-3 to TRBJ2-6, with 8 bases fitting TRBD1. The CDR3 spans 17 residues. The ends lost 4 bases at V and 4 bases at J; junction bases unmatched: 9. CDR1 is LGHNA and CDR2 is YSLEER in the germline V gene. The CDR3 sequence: CASSLDRVIEGANVLTF. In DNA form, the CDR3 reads TGCGCCAGCAGCCTGGACAGGGTCATCGAGGGGGCCAACGTCCTGACTTTC.

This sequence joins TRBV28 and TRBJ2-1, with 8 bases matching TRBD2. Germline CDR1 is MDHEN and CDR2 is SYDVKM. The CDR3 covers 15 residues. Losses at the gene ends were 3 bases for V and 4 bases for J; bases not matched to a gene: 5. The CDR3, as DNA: TGTGCCAGCAGTTTTCGGGGGGGCCGGTACAATGAGCAGTTCTTC. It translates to CASSFRGGRYNEQFF. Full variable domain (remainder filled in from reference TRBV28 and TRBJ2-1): DVKVTQSSRYLVKRTGEKVFLECVQDMDHENMFWYRQDPGLGLRLIYFSYDVKMKEKGDIPEGYSVSREKKERFSLILESASTNQTSMYLCASSFRGGRYNEQFFGPGTRLTVL.

This chain's CDR3 is CSAQGQGTGELFF. In nucleotides, the CDR3 is TGCAGTGCTCAGGGACAGGGAACCGGGGAGCTGTTTTTT. The V and J genes are TRBV20-1 and TRBJ2-2; TRBD1 aligns across 9 bases. Unmatched junction bases numbered 3, after V lost 5 bases and J lost 5 bases. This CDR3 contains 13 residues. Germline CDR1 and CDR2: DFQATT and SNEGSKA (reference sequence).

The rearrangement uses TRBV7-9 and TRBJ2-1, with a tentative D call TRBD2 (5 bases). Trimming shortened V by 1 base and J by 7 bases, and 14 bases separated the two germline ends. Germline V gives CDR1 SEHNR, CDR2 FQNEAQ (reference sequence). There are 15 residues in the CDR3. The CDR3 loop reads CASSLGLALRNEQFF. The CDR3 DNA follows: TGTGCCAGCAGCTTAGGGCTAGCCCTACGGAATGAGCAGTTCTTC.

The CDR3 is CASSLSQGSYNEQFF. The CDR3 DNA is TGTGCCAGCAGCTTAAGCCAGGGGTCTTACAATGAGCAGTTCTTC. The rearrangement joins TRBV11-2 to TRBJ2-1, with D perhaps TRBD1 (6 bases). The CDR3 has 15 residues. V lost 2 bases, J lost 4 bases, and 12 bases lay in between. Germline CDR1 reads SGHAT; CDR2 reads FQNNGV.

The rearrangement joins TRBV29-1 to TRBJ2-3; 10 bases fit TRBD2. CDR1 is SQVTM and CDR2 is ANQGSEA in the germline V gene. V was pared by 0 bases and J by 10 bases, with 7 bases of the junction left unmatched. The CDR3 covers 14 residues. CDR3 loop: CSVEDGAGGLAQYF. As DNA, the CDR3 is TGCAGCGTTGAAGATGGAGCGGGAGGGCTTGCGCAGTATTTT.

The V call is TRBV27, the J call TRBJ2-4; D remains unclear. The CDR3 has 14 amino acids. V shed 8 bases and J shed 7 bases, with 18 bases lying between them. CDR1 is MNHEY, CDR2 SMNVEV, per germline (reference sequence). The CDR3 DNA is TGTGCCAGCGCCGACGTGCGCCGAGACAACATTCAGTACTTC. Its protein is CASADVRRDNIQYF.

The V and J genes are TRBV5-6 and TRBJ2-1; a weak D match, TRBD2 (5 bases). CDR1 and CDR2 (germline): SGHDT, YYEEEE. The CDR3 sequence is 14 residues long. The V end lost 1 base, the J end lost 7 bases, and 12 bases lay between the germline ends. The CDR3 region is CASSLWGSENEQFF. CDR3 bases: TGTGCCAGCAGCTTGTGGGGTAGCGAGAATGAGCAGTTCTTC.

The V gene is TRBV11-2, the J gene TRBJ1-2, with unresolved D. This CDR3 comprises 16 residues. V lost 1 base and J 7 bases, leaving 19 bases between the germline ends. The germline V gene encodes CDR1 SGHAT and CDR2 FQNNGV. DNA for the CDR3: TGTGCCAGCAGCTTAGCTGGATGGACCTCTATGGTTGGCTACACCTTC. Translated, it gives CASSLAGWTSMVGYTF.

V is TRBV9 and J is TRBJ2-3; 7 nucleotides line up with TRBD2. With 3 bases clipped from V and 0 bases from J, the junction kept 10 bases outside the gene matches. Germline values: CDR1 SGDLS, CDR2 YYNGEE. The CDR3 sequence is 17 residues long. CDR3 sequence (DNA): TGTGCCAGCAGCGGTCTAGCGGAAACGTATAGCACAGATACGCAGTATTTT. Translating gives CASSGLAETYSTDTQYF.

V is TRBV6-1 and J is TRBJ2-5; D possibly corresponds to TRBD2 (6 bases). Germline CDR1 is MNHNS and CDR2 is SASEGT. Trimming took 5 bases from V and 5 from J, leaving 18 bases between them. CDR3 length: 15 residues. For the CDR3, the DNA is TGTGCCAGCAGTCCACCGGGGGAACAGATTGAGACCCAGTACTTC. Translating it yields CASSPPGEQIETQYF.

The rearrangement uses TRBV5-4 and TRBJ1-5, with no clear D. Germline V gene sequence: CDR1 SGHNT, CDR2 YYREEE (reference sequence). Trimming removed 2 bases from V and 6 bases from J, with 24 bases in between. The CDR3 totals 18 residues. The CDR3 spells CASSFSPGPGGFIQPQHF. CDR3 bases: TGTGCCAGCAGCTTCTCTCCCGGCCCGGGAGGGTTTATTCAGCCCCAGCATTTT.

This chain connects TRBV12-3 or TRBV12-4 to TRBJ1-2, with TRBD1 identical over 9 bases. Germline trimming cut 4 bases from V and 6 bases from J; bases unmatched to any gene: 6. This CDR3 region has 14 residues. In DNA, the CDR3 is TGTGCCAGCAGTTCCCGGGACAGGGTCCATGGCTACACCTTC. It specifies CASSSRDRVHGYTF.

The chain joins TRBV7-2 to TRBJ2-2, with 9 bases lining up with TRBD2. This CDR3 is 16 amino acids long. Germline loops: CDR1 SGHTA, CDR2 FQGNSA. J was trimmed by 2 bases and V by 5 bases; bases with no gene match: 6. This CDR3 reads CASSLTSGTNTGELFF. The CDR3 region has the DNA TGTGCCAGCAGCCTGACTAGCGGAACCAACACCGGGGAGCTGTTTTTT.

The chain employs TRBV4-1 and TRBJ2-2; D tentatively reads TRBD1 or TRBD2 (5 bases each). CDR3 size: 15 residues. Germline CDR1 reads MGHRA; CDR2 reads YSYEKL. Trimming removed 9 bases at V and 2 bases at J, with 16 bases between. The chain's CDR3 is CASFGRDGNTGELFF. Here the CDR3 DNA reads TGCGCCAGTTTCGGCCGGGACGGCAACACCGGGGAGCTGTTTTTT.

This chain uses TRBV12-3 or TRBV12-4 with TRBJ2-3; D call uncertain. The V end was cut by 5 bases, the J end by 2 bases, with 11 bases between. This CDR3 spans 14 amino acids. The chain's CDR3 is CASSLSVFTDTQYF. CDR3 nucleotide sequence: TGTGCCAGCAGTCTGTCTGTATTCACAGATACGCAGTATTTT.

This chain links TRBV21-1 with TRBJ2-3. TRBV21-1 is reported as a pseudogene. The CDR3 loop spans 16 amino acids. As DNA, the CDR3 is TGTGCCAGCAGCAAAGCGGGCAGCTGGTTCACAGATACGCAGTATTTT. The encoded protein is CASSKAGSWFTDTQYF.

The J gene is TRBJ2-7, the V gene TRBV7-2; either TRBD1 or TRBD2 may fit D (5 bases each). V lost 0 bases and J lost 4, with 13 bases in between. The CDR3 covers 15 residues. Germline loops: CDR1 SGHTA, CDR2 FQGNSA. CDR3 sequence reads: CASSLAVGPPYEQYF. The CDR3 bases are TGTGCCAGCAGCTTAGCGGTGGGACCGCCTTACGAGCAGTACTTC. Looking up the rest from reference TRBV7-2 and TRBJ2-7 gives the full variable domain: GAGVSQSPSNKVTEKGKDVELRCDPISGHTALYWYRQSLGQGLEFLIYFQGNSAPDKSGLPSDRFSAERTGGSVSTLTIQRTQQEDSAVYLCASSLAVGPPYEQYFGPGTRLTVT.

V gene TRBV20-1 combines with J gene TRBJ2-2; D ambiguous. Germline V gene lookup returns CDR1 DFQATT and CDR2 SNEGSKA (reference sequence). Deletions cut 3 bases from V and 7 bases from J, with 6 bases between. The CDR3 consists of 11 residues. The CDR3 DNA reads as TGCAGTGCTAGGCGTGTCGGGGAGCTGTTTTTT. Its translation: CSARRVGELFF.

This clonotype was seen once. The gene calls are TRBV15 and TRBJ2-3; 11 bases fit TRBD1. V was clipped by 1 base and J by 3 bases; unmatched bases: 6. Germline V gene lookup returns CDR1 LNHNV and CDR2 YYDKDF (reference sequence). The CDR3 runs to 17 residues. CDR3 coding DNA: TGTGCCACCAGCAGAGGAAGAGGACAGGGGGCGACAGATACGCAGTATTTT. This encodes CATSRGRGQGATDTQYF. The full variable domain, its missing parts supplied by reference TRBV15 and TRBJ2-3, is DAMVIQNPRYQVTQFGKPVTLSCSQTLNHNVMYWYQQKSSQAPKLLFHYYDKDFNNEADTPDNFQSRRPNTSFCFLDIRSPGLGDTAMYLCATSRGRGQGATDTQYFGPGTRLTVL.

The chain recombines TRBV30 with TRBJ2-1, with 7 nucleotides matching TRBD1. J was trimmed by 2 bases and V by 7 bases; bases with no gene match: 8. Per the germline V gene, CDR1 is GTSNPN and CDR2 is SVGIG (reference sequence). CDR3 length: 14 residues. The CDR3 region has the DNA TGTGCCTCTAAGACAGGGAGCGCCTACAATGAGCAGTTCTTC. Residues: CASKTGSAYNEQFF.

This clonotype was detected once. CDR3 amino acids: CASSPGQYGETQYF. In DNA form, the CDR3 reads TGTGCCAGCAGTCCCGGACAGTATGGGGAGACCCAGTACTTC. The chain joins TRBV27 to TRBJ2-5; D is possibly TRBD1 (6 bases). CDR3 length equals 14 residues. The germline CDR1 and CDR2 sequences are MNHEY and SMNVEV (reference sequence). Trimming shortened V by 5 bases and J by 5 bases, and 15 bases separated the two germline ends.